These T cell receptor beta chains were read from a single sample in a study of T cell repertoires in aging, cancer and after chemotherapy. One entry per CDR3 protein results from TCRdb running MiXCR on the multiplex PCR reads. The data contain 3,700 or so distinct CDR3 sequences, 25% to 30% of them singletons. Material: blood. Receptor source: a human donor with a solid tumor. The CDR3 runs from the conserved cysteine through the conserved F or W. The D gene is left open where the match is weak. Clone size is stated in some rows and not others, as once, few, many or a class when expanded.

CASSPREGRSGAPLHF	TGCGCCAGCAGCCCCCGGGAGGGGAGGTCAGGGGCACCCCTCCACTTT	.	TRBV5-1	TRBJ1-6	few
CASSLRVSDGYTF	TGTGCCAGCTCCCTCAGGGTTTCTGATGGCTACACCTTC	.	TRBV27	TRBJ1-2	few
CASSPDGSSYNEQFF	TGTGCCAGCAGCCCGGACGGCAGCTCCTACAATGAGCAGTTCTTC	.	TRBV5-4	TRBJ2-1	.
CATHYYNEQFF	TGTGCCACCCACTACTACAATGAGCAGTTCTTC	.	TRBV6-2/TRBV6-3	TRBJ2-1	.
CSANDGGRRETQYF	TGCAGTGCTAATGACGGCGGGAGGAGGGAGACCCAGTACTTC	TRBD2	TRBV20-1	TRBJ2-5	.
CASRNWDSSYNEQFF	TGTGCCAGCAGAAACTGGGACTCCTCCTACAATGAGCAGTTCTTC	.	TRBV7-9	TRBJ2-1	.
CASRAAQVDQPQHF	TGTGCCAGCAGAGCCGCGCAGGTTGATCAGCCCCAGCATTTT	.	TRBV6-2/TRBV6-3	TRBJ1-5	few
CASSEAGGVNEKLFF	TGTGCCAGCAGTGAAGCGGGAGGCGTTAATGAAAAACTGTTTTTT	.	TRBV6-1	TRBJ1-4	.
CASSRTGGELFF	TGCGCCAGCAGCCGGACTGGCGGGGAGCTGTTTTTT	.	TRBV4-3	TRBJ2-2	.
CASSLETEAFF	TGTGCCAGCAGCTTGGAAACTGAAGCTTTCTTT	.	TRBV5-6	TRBJ1-1	.
CASSPPGTRDTGELFF	TGTGCCAGCAGCCCTCCCGGGACGAGGGACACCGGGGAGCTGTTTTTT	.	TRBV5-6	TRBJ2-2	.
CSALGTYTEAFF	TGCAGTGCATTAGGCACGTACACTGAAGCTTTCTTT	.	TRBV20-1	TRBJ1-1	.
CASSSAPGTRGADTQYF	TGTGCCAGCAGCTCAGCTCCCGGGACTAGAGGCGCAGATACGCAGTATTTT	TRBD2	TRBV5-4	TRBJ2-3	.
CASSYRGVLRSYGYTF	TGTGCCAGCAGTTATCGAGGGGTCCTTCGCAGCTATGGCTACACCTTC	.	TRBV6-2/TRBV6-3	TRBJ1-2	.
CASSIVWGTSGATSTDTQYF	TGTGCCAGTAGTATAGTATGGGGGACTAGCGGGGCTACTAGCACAGATACGCAGTATTTT	TRBD2	TRBV19	TRBJ2-3	.
CSAPPWTGDEQFF	TGCAGTGCTCCGCCCTGGACAGGCGATGAGCAGTTCTTC	TRBD1	TRBV20-1	TRBJ2-1	few
CASSSPGLTNTGELFF	TGTGCCAGCAGTTCTCCGGGACTCACGAACACCGGGGAGCTGTTTTTT	.	TRBV6-5	TRBJ2-2	medium-sized
CASSYSSGGRDEQFF	TGTGCCAGCAGTTACTCATCAGGGGGTCGGGATGAGCAGTTCTTC	TRBD1	TRBV6-2/TRBV6-3	TRBJ2-1	medium-sized
CAISGTSGNTIYF	TGTGCCATCAGTGGGACGTCTGGAAACACCATATATTTT	.	TRBV10-3	TRBJ1-3	.
CASSYSQGTAQPQHF	TGTGCCAGCAGTTACTCTCAGGGGACGGCTCAGCCCCAGCATTTT	.	TRBV6-6	TRBJ1-5	.
CASSPLTSDVKTQYF	TGTGCCAGCAGTCCTTTGACTAGTGACGTAAAGACCCAGTACTTC	.	TRBV6-2/TRBV6-3	TRBJ2-5	few
CASSVGTDPYEQYF	TGTGCCAGTAGTGTCGGGACGGATCCCTACGAGCAGTACTTC	.	TRBV19	TRBJ2-7	.
CASSPIILAGAADTQYF	TGTGCCAGCTCACCAATCATCCTAGCGGGGGCAGCAGATACGCAGTATTTT	TRBD2	TRBV18	TRBJ2-3	medium-sized
CASTLGTQYNEQFF	TGCGCCAGCACCCTCGGGACACAATACAATGAGCAGTTCTTC	.	TRBV5-1	TRBJ2-1	few
CATAWDGNSPLHF	TGTGCTACGGCGTGGGACGGAAATTCACCCCTCCACTTT	.	TRBV19	TRBJ1-6	medium-sized
CASSERTVLAKNIQYF	TGTGCCAGCAGTGAGCGGACGGTGCTAGCCAAAAACATTCAGTACTTC	.	TRBV6-1	TRBJ2-4	few
CASSSATSGADTQYF	TGTGCCAGTAGTTCCGCGACTAGCGGGGCAGATACGCAGTATTTT	TRBD2	TRBV19	TRBJ2-3	.
CASSYGGGGSYEQYF	TGTGCCAGCAGTTACGGTGGGGGGGGCTCCTACGAGCAGTACTTC	TRBD2	TRBV6-5	TRBJ2-7	medium-sized
CASTTDGSNEKLFF	TGTGCCAGCACCACCGACGGCTCTAATGAAAAACTGTTTTTT	.	TRBV5-4	TRBJ1-4	.
CASTVMGDYNEQFF	TGTGCCAGCACCGTTATGGGGGACTACAATGAGCAGTTCTTC	.	TRBV12-3/TRBV12-4	TRBJ2-1	medium-sized
CASSTSDRDYNSPLHF	TGTGCCAGTAGTACCTCCGACAGGGACTATAATTCACCCCTCCACTTT	TRBD1	TRBV19	TRBJ1-6	medium-sized
CSRPKLQRGGTDTQYF	TGCAGCCGACCCAAGCTCCAGCGGGGGGGTACAGATACGCAGTATTTT	TRBD2	TRBV20-1	TRBJ2-3	few
CASTKPSMKGGPYEQYF	TGTGCCAGCACCAAACCCTCGATGAAGGGCGGCCCCTACGAGCAGTACTTC	.	TRBV27	TRBJ2-7	.
CASSMAPLGTEAFF	TGTGCCAGTAGTATGGCACCCCTGGGCACTGAAGCTTTCTTT	.	TRBV19	TRBJ1-1	medium-sized
CASSLTGQGAYNEQFF	TGCGCCAGCAGCTTGACGGGACAGGGGGCATACAATGAGCAGTTCTTC	TRBD1	TRBV5-1	TRBJ2-1	few
CASSSGQGPYEQYF	TGTGCCAGCAGCTCAGGACAGGGCCCCTACGAGCAGTACTTC	TRBD1	TRBV7-6	TRBJ2-7	medium-sized
CASTDHGQGYNQPQHF	TGTGCCAGTACCGATCATGGACAGGGATATAATCAGCCCCAGCATTTT	TRBD1	TRBV19	TRBJ1-5	medium-sized
CASSLLASGPNTGELFF	TGTGCCAGCAGCTTATTAGCTAGCGGTCCGAACACCGGGGAGCTGTTTTTT	TRBD2	TRBV7-2	TRBJ2-2	few
CASSSLDSLNTEAFF	TGTGCCAGCAGCTCATTAGACAGTCTGAACACTGAAGCTTTCTTT	.	TRBV7-9	TRBJ1-1	.